This T cell receptor beta chain was profiled in a study of blood T cell repertoires in COVID-19. Overall study: The cDNA or gDNA used as material had been derived from T cells, B-cell-depleted T cells, or PBMCs.

Data came from immunoSEQ multiplex PCR; TCRdb stores just in-frame clones and leaves some out. The repertoire holds 55,000 to 70,000 clones, with around three quarters as singletons. The CDR3 sequence is 19 residues long. Germline lookup yields CDR1 MDHEN and CDR2 SYDVKM. V was pared by 3 bases and J by 1 base, with 14 bases of the junction left unmatched. In its sample, this clone was seen a few times. V usage is TRBV28 and J usage is TRBJ2-3, with 9 bases fitting TRBD2. The sample consisted of peripheral blood. This clonotype originated in a human donor in a cohort sampled during active COVID-19. The CDR3 sequence: CASSFFGLASTRRTDTQYF. In nucleotides, the CDR3 is TGTGCCAGCAGTTTTTTTGGACTAGCGTCTACAAGGCGCACAGATACGCAGTATTTT.